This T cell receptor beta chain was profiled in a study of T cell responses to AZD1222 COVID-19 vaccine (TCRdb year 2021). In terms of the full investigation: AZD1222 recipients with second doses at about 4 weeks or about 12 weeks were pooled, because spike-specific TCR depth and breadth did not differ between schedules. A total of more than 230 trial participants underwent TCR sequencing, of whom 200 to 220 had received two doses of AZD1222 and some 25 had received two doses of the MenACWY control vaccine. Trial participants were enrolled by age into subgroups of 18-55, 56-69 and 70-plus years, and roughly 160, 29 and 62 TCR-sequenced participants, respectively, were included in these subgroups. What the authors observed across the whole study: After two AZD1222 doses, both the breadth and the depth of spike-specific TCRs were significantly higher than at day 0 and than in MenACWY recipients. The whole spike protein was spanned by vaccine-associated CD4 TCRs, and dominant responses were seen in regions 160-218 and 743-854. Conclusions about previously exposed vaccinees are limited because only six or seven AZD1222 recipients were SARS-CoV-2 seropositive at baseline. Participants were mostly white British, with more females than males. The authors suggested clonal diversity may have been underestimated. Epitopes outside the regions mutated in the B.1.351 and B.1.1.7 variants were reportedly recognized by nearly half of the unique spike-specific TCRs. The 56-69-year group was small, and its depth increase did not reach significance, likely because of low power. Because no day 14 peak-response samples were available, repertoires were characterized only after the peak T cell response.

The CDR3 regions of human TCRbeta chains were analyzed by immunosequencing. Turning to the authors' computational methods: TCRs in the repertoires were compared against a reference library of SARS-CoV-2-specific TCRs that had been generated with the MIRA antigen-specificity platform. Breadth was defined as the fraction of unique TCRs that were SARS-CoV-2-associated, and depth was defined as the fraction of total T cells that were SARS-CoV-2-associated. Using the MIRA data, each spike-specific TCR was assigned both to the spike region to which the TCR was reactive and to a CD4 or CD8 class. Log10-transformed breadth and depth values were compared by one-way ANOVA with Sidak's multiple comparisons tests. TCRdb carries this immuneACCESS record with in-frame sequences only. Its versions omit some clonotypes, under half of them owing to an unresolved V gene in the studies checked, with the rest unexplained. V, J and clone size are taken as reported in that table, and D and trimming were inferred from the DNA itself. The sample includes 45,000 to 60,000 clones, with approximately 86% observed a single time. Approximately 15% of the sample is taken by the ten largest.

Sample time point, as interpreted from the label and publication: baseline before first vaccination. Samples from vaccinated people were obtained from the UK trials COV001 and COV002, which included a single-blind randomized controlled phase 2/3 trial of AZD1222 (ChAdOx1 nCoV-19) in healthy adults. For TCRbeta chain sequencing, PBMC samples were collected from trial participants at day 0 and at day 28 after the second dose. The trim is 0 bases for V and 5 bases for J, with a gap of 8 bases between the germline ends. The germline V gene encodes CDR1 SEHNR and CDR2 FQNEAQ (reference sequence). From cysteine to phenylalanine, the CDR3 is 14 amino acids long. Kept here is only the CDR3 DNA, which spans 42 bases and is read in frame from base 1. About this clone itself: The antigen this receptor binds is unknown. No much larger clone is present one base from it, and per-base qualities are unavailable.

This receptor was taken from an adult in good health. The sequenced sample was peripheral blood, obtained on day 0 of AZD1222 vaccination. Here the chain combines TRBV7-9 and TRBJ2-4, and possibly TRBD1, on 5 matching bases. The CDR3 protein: CASSLAIRENIQYF. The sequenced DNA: TGTGCCAGCAGCTTAGCGATCAGGGAAAACATTCAGTACTTC. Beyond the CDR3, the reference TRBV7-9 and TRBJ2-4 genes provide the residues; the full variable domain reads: DTGVSQNPRHKITKRGQNVTFRCDPISEHNRLYWYRQTLGQGPEFLTYFQNEAQLEKSRLLSDRFSAERPKGSFSTLEIQRTEQGDSAMYLCASSLAIRENIQYFGAGTRLSVL.